The present T cell receptor (beta chain) was sequenced within a study of blood T cell repertoires in COVID-19. About the study: PBMCs, B-cell-depleted T cells, or T cells provided the cDNA or gDNA that made up the material.

TCRdb keeps only in-frame clones here, not all; method: immunoSEQ multiplex PCR. The repertoire holds over 150,000 clones, with approximately 80% as singletons. Trimming shortened V by 2 bases and J by 3 bases, and 14 bases separated the two germline ends. CDR1 SGHNT and CDR2 YENEEA come from the germline V gene. The CDR3 runs 15 residues. This receptor was obtained from a man in his forties who had recovered from COVID-19. Specimen: PBMCs or T cells enriched from blood (not recorded which). The rearrangement joins TRBV11-3 to TRBJ2-7; weak D call: TRBD1 (5 bases). CDR3 loop: CASSLTAADSYEQYF. The CDR3 DNA reads TGTGCCAGCAGCTTAACCGCGGCCGACAGCTACGAGCAGTACTTC.